The 15 T cell receptor beta chains below come from one sample, sequenced in a study of blood T cells in healthy people across ages. A J-beta primer mix and a sample-barcoded 5' primer were used in a second PCR of about 7 to 12 cycles. TCRdb called the 5' RACE reads again in MiXCR, with one record for every CDR3 protein. In the table there are roughly 1,300,000 distinct CDR3 sequences, approximately 63% of which are singletons. The specimen was blood. Every receptor here comes from a man in his late teens or twenties in good health.

The rearrangement joins TRBV5-1 to TRBJ2-7; TRBD2 aligns across 7 bases. Trimming removed 4 bases from V and 5 bases from J; junction bases left unmatched: 12. Germline V gene data show CDR1 as SGHRS and CDR2 as YFSETQ. The CDR3 totals 15 residues. The chain's CDR3 is CASSLEVAGQHEQYF. CDR3 DNA: TGCGCCAGCAGCCTGGAGGTAGCGGGCCAACACGAGCAGTACTTC. Variable domain in full (rest from reference TRBV5-1 and TRBJ2-7): KAGVTQTPRYLIKTRGQQVTLSCSPISGHRSVSWYQQTPGQGLQFLFEYFSETQRNKGNFPGRFSGRQFSNSRSEMNVSTLELGDSALYLCASSLEVAGQHEQYFGPGTRLTVT.

The chain has TRBV27 and TRBJ2-5, with D maybe TRBD1 (5 bases). TRBJ2-7 explains the end of the DNA better; the J call may be wrong. Germline CDR1 reads MNHEY; CDR2 reads SMNVEV (reference sequence). The CDR3 has 13 residues. CDR3 nucleotide sequence: TGTGCCAGCAGTGTCCCAGGGTTCGACGAGCAGTACTTC. Protein sequence: CASSVPGFDEQYF.

The chain recombines TRBV29-1 with TRBJ1-1; D is uncertain. CDR3 length: 13 amino acids. The V end lost 7 bases, the J end lost 3 bases, and 15 bases lay between the germline ends. Germline CDR1 reads SQVTM; CDR2 reads ANQGSEA. CDR3 sequence reads: CSANTLGDTEAFF. The CDR3 nucleotides read TGCAGCGCTAACACCCTAGGTGACACTGAAGCTTTCTTT.

This clonotype was counted a few times. V gene TRBV29-1 combines with J gene TRBJ2-5; weak D call: TRBD1 (6 bases). CDR3 length equals 12 residues. Trimming pared 6 bases from V and 5 bases from J, leaving 13 bases between. Germline assignment: CDR1 SQVTM and CDR2 ANQGSEA. CDR3 protein: CSVEQGRETQYF. The CDR3 DNA follows: TGCAGCGTGGAACAGGGTCGTGAGACCCAGTACTTC.

V usage is TRBV18 and J usage is TRBJ2-7; D unclear. Germline CDR1 KGHSH, CDR2 LQKENI. Trimming shortened V by 1 base and J by 5 bases, and 12 bases separated the two germline ends. The CDR3 sequence is 14 residues long. CDR3 coding DNA: TGTGCCAGCTCACCACTCGGTACGACGAACGAGCAGTACTTC. This encodes CASSPLGTTNEQYF.

A note on this clonotype: Mismatch with germline at one junction end may stem from a read error. The genes are TRBV28 and TRBJ2-3; D remains unclear. The length of the CDR3 is 14 residues. Per germline, CDR1 MDHEN and CDR2 SYDVKM. The CDR3 nucleotides read TGCGCCAGTACCCGACTCCAAACGACGGGTACGCAGTATTTT. This sequence encodes CASTRLQTTGTQYF.

This clonotype was picked up one time. This chain connects TRBV10-3 to TRBJ1-6; 7 bases fit TRBD1. From germline, CDR1 is ENHRY and CDR2 SYGVKD. J lost 5 bases, V lost 6 bases, and 7 bases had no gene match. The CDR3 is 15 amino acids. The CDR3 region has the DNA TGTGCCATCAGCCCAGCCGGGACAGATAATTCACCCCTCCACTTT. The encoded protein is CAISPAGTDNSPLHF.

The sample holds a few counts of this clonotype. The J gene is TRBJ1-4, the V gene TRBV5-1; D might be TRBD1 (6 bases). The CDR3 contains 13 residues. Trimming left V 4 bases short and J 5 bases short, with 9 bases between. Germline V gives CDR1 SGHRS, CDR2 YFSETQ. The CDR3 sequence: CASSVDSNEKLFF. The DNA of the CDR3 is TGCGCCAGCAGCGTGGACAGCAATGAAAAACTGTTTTTT. The whole variable domain, remainder taken from reference TRBV5-1 and TRBJ1-4, is KAGVTQTPRYLIKTRGQQVTLSCSPISGHRSVSWYQQTPGQGLQFLFEYFSETQRNKGNFPGRFSGRQFSNSRSEMNVSTLELGDSALYLCASSVDSNEKLFFGSGTQLSVL.

This chain connects TRBV25-1 to TRBJ2-3, with a possible D match to TRBD1 (6 bases). The CDR3 contains 16 residues. In germline, CDR1 is MGHDK, CDR2 SYGVNS. V lost 3 bases to trimming and J lost 2 bases, with 15 bases between them. The CDR3 reads CASSDSVGGTTDTQYF. The DNA of the CDR3 is TGTGCCAGCAGTGACTCTGTAGGGGGTACCACAGATACGCAGTATTTT.

J is TRBJ1-2 and V is TRBV7-9; D may be TRBD1 (6 bases). Per the germline V gene, CDR1 is SEHNR and CDR2 is FQNEAQ (reference sequence). Between the trimmed V and J ends, which lost 5 bases and 5 bases, there was a span of 21 bases. This CDR3 contains 16 residues. CDR3 DNA sequence: TGTGCCAGCAGCCTGGGCTTGCTGGACAGCCATTATGGCTACACCTTC. Translation gives CASSLGLLDSHYGYTF.

The chain has TRBV5-1 and TRBJ2-7, with D uncertain. Trimming pared 2 bases from V and 3 bases from J, leaving 18 bases between. This CDR3 has 16 residues. Germline loops: CDR1 SGHRS, CDR2 YFSETQ. CDR3 sequence (DNA): TGCGCCAGCAGCTTCACCATCGACAAAAAATTCTACGAGCAGTACTTC. This sequence encodes CASSFTIDKKFYEQYF.

In this sample, this clonotype turned up once. The rearrangement uses TRBV5-1 and TRBJ1-2; D is ambiguous. Deletions cut 0 bases from V and 12 bases from J, with 12 bases between. The germline CDR1 and CDR2 sequences are SGHRS and YFSETQ. This CDR3 is built from 12 residues. CDR3 nucleotide sequence: TGCGCCAGCAGCTTGGGGACCTCCGATCACACCTTC. Its protein product is CASSLGTSDHTF. The variable domain in full, completed from reference TRBV5-1 and TRBJ1-2, reads KAGVTQTPRYLIKTRGQQVTLSCSPISGHRSVSWYQQTPGQGLQFLFEYFSETQRNKGNFPGRFSGRQFSNSRSEMNVSTLELGDSALYLCASSLGTSDHTFGSGTRLTVV.

The V gene is TRBV20-1, the J gene TRBJ2-7, with 10 nucleotides matching TRBD2. J lost 4 bases, V lost 0 bases, and 12 bases had no gene match. Germline V gene lookup returns CDR1 DFQATT and CDR2 SNEGSKA (reference sequence). The CDR3 has 17 residues. CDR3 bases: TGCAGTGCTAGAGATGGCCACTCTAGCGGGAGTTTATACGAGCAGTACTTC. This translates into CSARDGHSSGSLYEQYF.

The chain couples TRBV18 to TRBJ2-7; 9 bases line up with TRBD2. Germline-derived CDR1 and CDR2 are KGHSH and LQKENI. There are 17 residues in the CDR3. V shed 6 bases, J shed 5 bases, and the junction held 17 bases outside the gene matches. The DNA of the CDR3 is TGTGCCAGCTCCACACGGCTGCCGGGACTAGCTCCCCACGAGCAGTACTTC. As protein: CASSTRLPGLAPHEQYF.

V is TRBV20-1 and J is TRBJ1-5; tentative D call: TRBD1 (5 bases). Looked up from germline, CDR1 is DFQATT and CDR2 is SNEGSKA (reference sequence). V shed 6 bases and J shed 6 bases, with 12 bases lying between them. The CDR3 length is 12 residues. The CDR3, as DNA: TGCAGTGCGGGGGATGTGGGTCAGCCCCAGCATTTT. It is translated as CSAGDVGQPQHF.